The clone carrying this T cell receptor (beta chain) was seen a few times. Its antigen is unknown. The data originate from a study of T cell repertoires in cytomegalovirus infection. TCRdb reprocessed the reads with MiXCR, giving one entry per CDR3 protein. In the table there are roughly 920,000 distinct CDR3 sequences, about a third of which are singletons. General study results and limits: The study found HLA-C-restricted CMV-specific TCR beta clonotypes dominating the ex vivo response.

The sequence was collected from a human donor in good health (CMV status not recorded). Some clones in this sample may be carry-over from other donors' samples. The sample was cultured CD8+ T cells from PBMCs, taken from culture after CMV antigen stimulation.

CDR3 protein: CASILDHLPTYNEQFF. Here the CDR3 DNA reads TGTGCCAGCATTTTAGACCACCTACCCACCTACAATGAGCAGTTCTTC. The chain links TRBV6-1 to TRBJ2-1; no clear D. The CDR3 extends over 16 amino acids. Trimming shortened V by 7 bases and J by 2 bases, and 18 bases separated the two germline ends. Germline CDR1 is MNHNS and CDR2 is SASEGT.